Listed here are 14 T cell receptor beta chains from one sample, sequenced in a study of T cell responses to AZD1222 COVID-19 vaccine. TCRdb's copy holds only in-frame clones and misses some; the assay was immunoSEQ multiplex PCR. Here the sample spans approximately 190,000 clones, around 90% being singletons. The sample in question was peripheral blood, obtained on day 0 of AZD1222 vaccination. These receptors all come from an adult in good health.

This chain connects TRBV5-5 to TRBJ1-1; a possible D gene is TRBD1 (5 bases). The CDR3 runs to 14 residues. From germline, CDR1 is SGHKS and CDR2 YYEKEE (reference sequence). The germline V and J ends were trimmed by 0 bases and 1 base, with 7 bases remaining between them. CDR3 loop: CASSLGGKNTEAFF. The CDR3, as DNA: TGTGCCAGCAGCTTGGGGGGGAAGAACACTGAAGCTTTCTTT.

The gene calls are TRBV29-1 and TRBJ2-7; D unclear. This CDR3 spans 13 amino acids. V shed 7 bases and J shed 3 bases, with 16 bases lying between them. CDR1 is SQVTM and CDR2 is ANQGSEA in the germline V gene. The CDR3 loop is CSGGEATLYEQYF. The DNA for the CDR3 is TGCAGCGGTGGTGAAGCGACACTCTACGAGCAGTACTTC.

This clone was recorded only once. The genes are TRBV5-1 and TRBJ2-2; TRBD1 is a possible D gene (6 bases). The germline gives CDR1 SGHRS, CDR2 YFSETQ. The CDR3 consists of 13 residues. V was pared by 0 bases and J by 9 bases, with 9 bases between. The CDR3 DNA sequence: TGCGCCAGCAGCTTGGAGGACAGTTGGGAGCTGTTTTTT. Translated, it gives CASSLEDSWELFF.

The chain has TRBV27 and TRBJ2-5; possible D gene TRBD1, 6 bases. The CDR3 has 13 residues. V lost 6 bases and J 5 bases, leaving 13 bases between the germline ends. Germline lookup yields CDR1 MNHEY and CDR2 SMNVEV (reference sequence). CDR3 bases: TGTGCCAGCAGGGTTCAGGGGTACGAGACCCAGTACTTC. Translation: CASRVQGYETQYF.

Remarks on this clone: Other DNA sequences in the same sample also yield this CDR3. V and J are TRBV18 and TRBJ1-5; D unclear. The CDR3 is 13 amino acids. V dropped 2 bases and J dropped 4 bases, with 6 bases sitting between them. The germline gives CDR1 KGHSH, CDR2 LQKENI. The chain's CDR3 is CASSPAGNQPQHF. In DNA, the CDR3 is TGTGCCAGCTCACCAGCGGGAAATCAGCCCCAGCATTTT.

The rearrangement uses TRBV15 and TRBJ1-2; D remains ambiguous. Germline CDR1 LNHNV, CDR2 YYDKDF (reference sequence). CDR3 size: 12 residues. CDR3 amino acids: CVVGDRDYGYTF. CDR3 coding DNA: TGTGTCGTCGGGGATAGGGACTATGGCTACACCTTC.

This sequence joins TRBV28 and TRBJ2-3, with D maybe TRBD2 (5 bases). This CDR3 contains 12 residues. V lost 4 bases, J lost 6 bases, and 8 bases lay in between. The germline V gene has CDR1 MDHEN and CDR2 SYDVKM. The CDR3 nucleotides are TGTGCCAGCAGTTCGGGGATGGATACGCAGTATTTT. Translated, it gives CASSSGMDTQYF.

CDR3 coding DNA: TGTGCCAGTAGTATAGAGGTAGCGGGAGGCTACGAGCAGTACTTC. This encodes CASSIEVAGGYEQYF. The chain joins TRBV19 to TRBJ2-7; 10 bases are shared with TRBD2. Germline V gene sequence: CDR1 LNHDA, CDR2 SQIVND (reference sequence). CDR3 length: 15 amino acids. V trimming: 0 bases; J trimming: 3 bases; junction bases outside the gene matches: 2.

This chain connects TRBV28 to TRBJ1-6; D is unresolved. Looked up from germline, CDR1 is MDHEN and CDR2 is SYDVKM. The CDR3 runs to 15 residues. V lost 2 bases, J lost 3 bases, and 8 bases lay in between. The CDR3 coding sequence is TGTGCCAGCAGTTTAGGTTCCCTCTATAATTCACCCCTCCACTTT. It codes for CASSLGSLYNSPLHF. Complete variable domain (other parts from reference TRBV28 and TRBJ1-6): DVKVTQSSRYLVKRTGEKVFLECVQDMDHENMFWYRQDPGLGLRLIYFSYDVKMKEKGDIPEGYSVSREKKERFSLILESASTNQTSMYLCASSLGSLYNSPLHFGNGTRLTVT.

The chain has TRBV5-6 and TRBJ2-3; either TRBD1 or TRBD2 may supply D (5 bases each). V was pared by 4 bases and J by 0 bases, with 12 bases between. Germline CDR1 and CDR2: SGHDT and YYEEEE. CDR3 length: 15 residues. The CDR3 DNA follows: TGTGCCAGCAGCGGGTGGGACCTTAGCACAGATACGCAGTATTTT. As protein: CASSGWDLSTDTQYF.

The V and J genes are TRBV3-1 (or the pseudogene TRBV3-2) and TRBJ2-1; D not resolved. V lost 4 bases and J 3 bases, leaving 19 bases between the germline ends. CDR3 length: 17 amino acids. CDR1 LGHDT and CDR2 YNNKEL come from the germline V gene (reference sequence). CDR3 sequence: CASSPHKGVEGYNEQFF. CDR3 in DNA: TGTGCCAGCAGCCCCCACAAAGGCGTAGAAGGCTACAATGAGCAGTTCTTC.

This clone was observed once. The rearrangement uses TRBV6-2 or TRBV6-3 and TRBJ2-3; D gene ambiguous. Germline loops: CDR1 MNHEY, CDR2 SVGEGT. There are 17 residues in the CDR3. The V end was cut by 6 bases, the J end by 0 bases, with 19 bases between. The CDR3 nucleotides are TGTGCCAGCAGCCCACTGTCTACGGACCATAGCACAGATACGCAGTATTTT. Translating gives CASSPLSTDHSTDTQYF.

This chain uses TRBV6-5 with TRBJ2-7; 8 bases map to TRBD1. V lost 6 bases, J lost 2 bases, and 6 bases stayed unmatched. CDR1 is MNHEY and CDR2 is SVGAGI in the germline V gene. CDR3 length: 14 amino acids. The CDR3 region has the DNA TGTGCCAGCAGGTACAGGGGGAAGACCTACGAGCAGTACTTC. Its translation: CASRYRGKTYEQYF.

The chain uses TRBV25-1 and TRBJ1-5, with D unresolved. V lost 3 bases to trimming and J lost 1 base, with 16 bases between them. This CDR3 has 17 residues. The germline V gene has CDR1 MGHDK and CDR2 SYGVNS. This CDR3 reads CASSEGDNLGSNQPQHF. The CDR3 DNA follows: TGTGCCAGCAGTGAGGGCGACAACCTAGGGAGCAATCAGCCCCAGCATTTT. The whole variable domain, remainder taken from reference TRBV25-1 and TRBJ1-5, is EADIYQTPRYLVIGTGKKITLECSQTMGHDKMYWYQQDPGMELHLIHYSYGVNSTEKGDLSSESTVSRIRTEHFPLTLESARPSHTSQYLCASSEGDNLGSNQPQHFGDGTRLSIL.